The clone carrying this TCR beta chain was counted at least ten times. The antigen remains unidentified. This sample is drawn from a study of beta chain features in type 1 diabetes. The overall study: In age, gender and cell yields, patients were similar to healthy donors.

A CD45RO/CCR7/CD25/CD127/CD95/CD27 panel sorted naive, central memory, regulatory and stem cell-like memory CD4+ cells. Study-wide results and limits: Type 1 diabetes patients had moderately but significantly shorter TCRB CDR3s in all four CD4+ subsets. Reads derived from cDNA could over-represent cells showing high TCR expression.

Expressed TCRB transcripts got sequenced, as all isolated RNA was reverse transcribed. Method: immunoSEQ multiplex PCR; TCRdb's copy keeps in-frame clones and lacks some. Of over 150,000 clones listed, approximately 8.1% are singletons. Germline V gene data show CDR1 as SNHLY and CDR2 as FYNNEI. The ends lost 6 bases at V and 3 bases at J; junction bases unmatched: 6. This CDR3 contains 15 residues. The rearrangement links TRBV2 to TRBJ1-5; 9 nucleotides match TRBD1. Sequencing was done on a sample of central memory CD4+ T cells from blood. The receptor comes from a woman aged 40 to 50 with type 1 diabetes. The CDR3 DNA reads as TGTGCCAGCAGGACCGGGACAGGGCTCAATCAGCCCCAGCATTTT. Translated: CASRTGTGLNQPQHF.